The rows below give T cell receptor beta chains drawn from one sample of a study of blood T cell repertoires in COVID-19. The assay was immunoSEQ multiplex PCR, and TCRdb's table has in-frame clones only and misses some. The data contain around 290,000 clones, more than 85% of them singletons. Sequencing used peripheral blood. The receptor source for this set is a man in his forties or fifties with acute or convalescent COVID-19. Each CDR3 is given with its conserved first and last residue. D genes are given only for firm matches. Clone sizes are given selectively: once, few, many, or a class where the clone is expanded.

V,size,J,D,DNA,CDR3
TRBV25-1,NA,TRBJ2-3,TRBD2,TGTGCCAGCAGTGACACGGGGGGGCCTGGAGTAGCAGATACGCAGTATTTT,CASSDTGGPGVADTQYF
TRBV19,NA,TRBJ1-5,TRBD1,TGTGCCAGTAGTAAAGGGACAGGGGGCACCCGCAATCAGCCCCAGCATTTT,CASSKGTGGTRNQPQHF
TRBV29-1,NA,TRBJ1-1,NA,TGCAGCGTGACTTCTTTCGGGGACACTGAAGCTTTCTTT,CSVTSFGDTEAFF
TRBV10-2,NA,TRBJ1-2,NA,TGCGCCAGCACCTCAGGCTCCGGTTCCCCTTATGGCTACACCTTC,CASTSGSGSPYGYTF
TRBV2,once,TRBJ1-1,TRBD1,TGTGCCAGCAGTGGTAACAGGGGCGATGTTGAAGCTTTCTTT,CASSGNRGDVEAFF
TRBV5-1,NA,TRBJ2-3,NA,TGCGCCAGCACCCGCCCGGGGTGGGGTACAGATACGCAGTATTTT,CASTRPGWGTDTQYF
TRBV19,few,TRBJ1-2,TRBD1,TGTGCCAGCATCGGGTATGAAAGCCGGACAGGGAACGGCTACACCTTC,CASIGYESRTGNGYTF
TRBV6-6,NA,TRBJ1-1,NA,TGTGCCAGCAGTCCACAGCGGGCCACTGAAGCTTTCTTT,CASSPQRATEAFF
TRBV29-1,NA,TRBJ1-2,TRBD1,TGCAGCGCCGAGACAGGGGGCGTTTATGGCTACACCTTC,CSAETGGVYGYTF
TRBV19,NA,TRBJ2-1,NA,TGTGCCAGTAGTATTCAGGGAAACAATGAGCAGTTCTTC,CASSIQGNNEQFF
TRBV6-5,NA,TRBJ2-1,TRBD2,TGTGCCAGCAGGGCTAGCGGCAAATACAATGAGCAGTTCTTC,CASRASGKYNEQFF
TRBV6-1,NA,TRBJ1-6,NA,TGTGCCAGCAGTGAAGCGGCCCATTCACCCCTCCACTTT,CASSEAAHSPLHF
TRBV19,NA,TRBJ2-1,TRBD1,TGTGCCAGTAGTATTCGGGACAGGGGGCTTGGTGAGCAGTTCTTC,CASSIRDRGLGEQFF
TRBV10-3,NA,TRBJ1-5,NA,TGTGCCATCAGTGAGTACGGGGAGGCACAGCCCCAGCATTTT,CAISEYGEAQPQHF
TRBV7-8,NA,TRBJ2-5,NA,TGTGCCAGCAGGGCAACAGGGTTGGAGACCCAGTACTTC,CASRATGLETQYF
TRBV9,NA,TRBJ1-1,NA,TGTGCCAGCAGCGTAAGGGGTAACACTGAAGCTTTCTTT,CASSVRGNTEAFF
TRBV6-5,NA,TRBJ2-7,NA,TGTGCCAGCCTTCGGCAGGGGGGTTACTCCTACGAGCAGTACTTC,CASLRQGGYSYEQYF
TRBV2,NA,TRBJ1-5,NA,TGTGCCAGCACCCTGACCCGGGGATTCAATCAGCCCCAGCATTTT,CASTLTRGFNQPQHF
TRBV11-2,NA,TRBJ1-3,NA,TGTGCCAGCAGCTTAAGGGGCGTGGATTCTGGAAACACCATATATTTT,CASSLRGVDSGNTIYF
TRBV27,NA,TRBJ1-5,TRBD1,TGTGCCAGCAGTCTATTTACAGGGGTCAATCAGCCCCAGCATTTT,CASSLFTGVNQPQHF
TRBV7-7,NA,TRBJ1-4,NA,TGTGCCAGCAGCCTCCCTTTAGCGTCGGCTAATGAAAAACTGTTTTTT,CASSLPLASANEKLFF
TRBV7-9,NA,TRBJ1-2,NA,TGTGCCAGCAGCTTAGGGCAGATTAACTATGGCTACACCTTC,CASSLGQINYGYTF
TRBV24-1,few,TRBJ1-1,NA,TGTGCCACCAGTCCCTCCCATGGGCAGACGAACACTGAAGCTTTCTTT,CATSPSHGQTNTEAFF
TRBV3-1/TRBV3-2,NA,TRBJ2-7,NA,TGTGCCAGCAGCCCCCTTTGGGCAAGCTACGAGCAGTACTTC,CASSPLWASYEQYF